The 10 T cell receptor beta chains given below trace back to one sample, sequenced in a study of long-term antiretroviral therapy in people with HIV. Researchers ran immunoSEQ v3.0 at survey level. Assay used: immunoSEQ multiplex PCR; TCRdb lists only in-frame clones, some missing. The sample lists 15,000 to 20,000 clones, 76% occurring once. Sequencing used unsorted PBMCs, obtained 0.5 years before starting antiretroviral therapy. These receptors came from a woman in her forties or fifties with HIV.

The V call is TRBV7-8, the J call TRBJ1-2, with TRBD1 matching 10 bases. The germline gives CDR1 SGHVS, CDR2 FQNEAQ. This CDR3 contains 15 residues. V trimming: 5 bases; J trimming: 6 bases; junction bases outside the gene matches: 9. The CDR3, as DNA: TGTGCCAGCAGCATTGTCACGGGACAGGGGAATGGCTACACCTTC. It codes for CASSIVTGQGNGYTF.

Here the CDR3 reads CASSLALIETQYF. The CDR3, as DNA: TGTGCCAGCAGCTTAGCGCTAATAGAGACCCAGTACTTC. V is TRBV7-9 and J is TRBJ2-5; D uncertain. V gave up 0 bases and J gave up 4 bases, with 6 bases separating them. Germline V gene sequence: CDR1 SEHNR, CDR2 FQNEAQ (reference sequence). The CDR3 is made up of 13 amino acids.

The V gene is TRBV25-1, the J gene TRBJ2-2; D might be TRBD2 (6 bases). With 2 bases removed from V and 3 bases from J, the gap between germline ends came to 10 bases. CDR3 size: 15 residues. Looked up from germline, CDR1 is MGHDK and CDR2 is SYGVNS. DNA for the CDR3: TGTGCCAGCAGTGAAGGGGGGTGGTACACCGGGGAGCTGTTTTTT. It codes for CASSEGGWYTGELFF.

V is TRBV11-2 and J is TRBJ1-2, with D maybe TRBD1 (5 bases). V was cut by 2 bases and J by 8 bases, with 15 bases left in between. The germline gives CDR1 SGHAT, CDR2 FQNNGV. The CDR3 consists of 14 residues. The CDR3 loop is CASSLSRDQMGYTF. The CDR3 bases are TGTGCCAGCAGCTTAAGTCGGGACCAGATGGGCTACACCTTC.

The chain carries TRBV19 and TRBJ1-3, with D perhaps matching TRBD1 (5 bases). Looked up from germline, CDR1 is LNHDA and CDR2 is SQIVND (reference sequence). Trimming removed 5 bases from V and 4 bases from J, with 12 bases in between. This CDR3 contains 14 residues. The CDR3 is CASSPRQSGNTIYF. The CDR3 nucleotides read TGTGCCAGTAGTCCCAGACAGTCCGGAAACACCATATATTTT.

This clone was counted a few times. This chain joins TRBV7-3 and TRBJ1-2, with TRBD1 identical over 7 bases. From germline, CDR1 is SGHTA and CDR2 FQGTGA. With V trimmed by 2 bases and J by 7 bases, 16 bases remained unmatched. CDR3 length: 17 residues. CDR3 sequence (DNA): TGTGCCAGCAGCTTAGACGCTAGTGACAGGGATGGTTCTGGCTACACCTTC. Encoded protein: CASSLDASDRDGSGYTF.

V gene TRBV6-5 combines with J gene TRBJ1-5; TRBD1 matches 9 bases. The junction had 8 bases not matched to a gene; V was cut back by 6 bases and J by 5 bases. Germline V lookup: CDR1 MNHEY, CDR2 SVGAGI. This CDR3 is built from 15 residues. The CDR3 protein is CASSSDRGKYQPQHF. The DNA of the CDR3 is TGTGCCAGCAGCTCGGACAGGGGAAAGTATCAGCCCCAGCATTTT.

CDR3 amino acids: CASVRTGGRNEQFF. The DNA for the CDR3 is TGTGCCAGCGTGAGGACAGGGGGCCGGAATGAGCAGTTCTTC. The chain uses TRBV11-2 and TRBJ2-1, with 11 bases fitting TRBD1. Trimming at V came to 8 bases and at J to 7 bases, leaving 7 bases not matched to a gene. CDR3 size: 14 residues. Germline V gene sequence: CDR1 SGHAT, CDR2 FQNNGV.

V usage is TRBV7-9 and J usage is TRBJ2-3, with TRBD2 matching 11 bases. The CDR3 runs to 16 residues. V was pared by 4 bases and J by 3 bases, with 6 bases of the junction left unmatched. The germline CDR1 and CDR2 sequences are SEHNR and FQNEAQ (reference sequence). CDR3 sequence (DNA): TGTGCCAGCAGCTACGGGACTAGCGGAAATACAGATACGCAGTATTTT. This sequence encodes CASSYGTSGNTDTQYF.

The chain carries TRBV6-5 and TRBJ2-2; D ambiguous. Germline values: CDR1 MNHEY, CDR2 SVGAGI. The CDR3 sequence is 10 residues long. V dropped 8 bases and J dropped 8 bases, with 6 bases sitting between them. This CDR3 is CASGRGELFF. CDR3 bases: TGTGCCAGCGGACGGGGGGAGCTGTTTTTT.